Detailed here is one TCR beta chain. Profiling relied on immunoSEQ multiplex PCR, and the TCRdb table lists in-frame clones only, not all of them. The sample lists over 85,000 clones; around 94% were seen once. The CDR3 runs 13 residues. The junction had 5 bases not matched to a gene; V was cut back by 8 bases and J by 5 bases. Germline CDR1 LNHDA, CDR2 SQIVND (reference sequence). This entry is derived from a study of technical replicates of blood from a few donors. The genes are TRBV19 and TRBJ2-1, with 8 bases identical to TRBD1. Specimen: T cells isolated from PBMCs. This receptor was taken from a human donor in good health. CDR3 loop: CASSGTGNNEQFF. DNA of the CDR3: TGTGCCAGTTCCGGGACAGGAAACAATGAGCAGTTCTTC. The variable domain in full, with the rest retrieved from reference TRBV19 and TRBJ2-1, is DGGITQSPKYLFRKEGQNVTLSCEQNLNHDAMYWYRQDPGQGLRLIYYSQIVNDFQKGDIAEGYSVSREKKESFPLTVTSAQKNPTAFYLCASSGTGNNEQFFGPGTRLTVL.